This TCR beta chain derives from a study of monozygotic twins with cystic fibrosis. As for this clone: What it binds is not known.

The V end lost 5 bases, the J end lost 1 base, and 8 bases lay between the germline ends. Germline values: CDR1 KGHSH, CDR2 LQKENI. CDR3 size: 13 residues. Findings and limits, study-wide: Co-twins had the most similar V usage for 13 of 16 pairs, J for 8. The repertoire was suggested to be naive-dominated, clonality median around 0.01. Nucleotide-identical clonotype sharing was significantly higher within monozygotic CF twin pairs than between unrelated CF individuals.

The protocol was immunoSEQ multiplex PCR, while the TCRdb copy is restricted to in-frame clones and leaves out a portion. The sample contains fewer than 15,000 clones, 70% to 90% of which appear only once. The sample taken for sequencing was blood. V gene TRBV18 combines with J gene TRBJ1-1; perhaps TRBD1 as D (5 bases). The sequence derives from a man aged 18 to 35 with cystic fibrosis. CDR3 in amino acids: CASSTRGNTEAFF. As DNA, the CDR3 is TGTGCCAGCTCAACGAGGGGGAACACTGAAGCTTTCTTT.